This TCR beta chain was identified in a study of OX40 agonist ivuxolimab in advanced cancers. Overall study context: Six ivuxolimab dose levels, 0.01 to 10 mg/kg, were given intravenously every 2 weeks.

Measured with immunoSEQ multiplex PCR; TCRdb has only the in-frame clones, and not every one. Of around 71,000 clones in the sample, 85% to 90% are singletons; the top ten hold 0.9% to 1.2%. V was pared by 1 base and J by 6 bases, with 9 bases between. This CDR3 has 13 residues. Germline V lookup: CDR1 MNHNS, CDR2 SASEGT. This sequence originates from an adult with an advanced solid tumor such as melanoma, head and neck, liver or kidney cancer. The sample in question was CD4+ or CD8+ T cells sorted from blood, obtained in a trial of the OX40 agonist ivuxolimab. This rearrangement joins TRBV6-1 to TRBJ1-2, with D unresolved. DNA of the CDR3: TGTGCCAGCAGTGAAGGGTGGACTGATGGCTACACCTTC. Translation: CASSEGWTDGYTF.